These 22 T cell receptor beta chains were sequenced from one sample in a study of Ad26.COV2.S vaccination and SARS-CoV-2 variants. TCRdb's copy holds only in-frame clones and misses some; the assay was immunoSEQ multiplex PCR. The sample lists fewer than 800,000 clones, 89% occurring once. Treatment noted: 19 received Ad26.COV2.S at low or high dose, single or two shots; 5 received placebo; per-sample allocation not given. The samples date from day 63 after the first vaccine or placebo injection. The input for sequencing was peripheral blood, taken in a trial of Ad26.COV2.S vaccine versus placebo. These receptors originate from a person between 18 and 65 years old who received the Ad26.COV2.S COVID-19 vaccine or a placebo.

The CDR3 sequence is CASSQIENTEAFF. For the CDR3, the DNA is TGTGCCAGCAGCCAAATCGAGAACACTGAAGCTTTCTTT. The rearrangement links TRBV3-1 (or the pseudogene TRBV3-2) to TRBJ1-1; D not certain. Germline V gene lookup returns CDR1 LGHDT and CDR2 YNNKEL (reference sequence). The CDR3 extends over 13 amino acids. Trimming stripped 2 bases from V and 1 base from J, with 5 bases between.

This clone was seen a single time. V is TRBV29-1 and J is TRBJ2-1, with D maybe TRBD2 (7 bases). Looked up from germline, CDR1 is SQVTM and CDR2 is ANQGSEA. The V gene lost 5 bases and the J gene lost 13 bases, with 15 bases spanning the gap. CDR3 size: 11 residues. The CDR3 region has the DNA TGCAGCGTTTCGGGGAGGGACACTCAGTTCTTC. This encodes CSVSGRDTQFF.

The chain is built from TRBV3-1 (or the pseudogene TRBV3-2) and TRBJ1-5; TRBD1 might be the D (5 bases). In germline, CDR1 is LGHDT, CDR2 YNNKEL (reference sequence). The CDR3 consists of 16 residues. V lost 0 bases, J lost 2 bases, and 11 bases lay in between. The CDR3 DNA sequence: TGTGCCAGCAGCCAAGATGGGGGTAGGGGCAATCAGCCCCAGCATTTT. It encodes CASSQDGGRGNQPQHF.

The genes are TRBV7-3 and TRBJ2-2, with D uncertain. Trimming shortened V by 2 bases and J by 7 bases, and 8 bases separated the two germline ends. Germline values: CDR1 SGHTA, CDR2 FQGTGA. The CDR3 is 13 residues long. The CDR3 DNA reads TGTGCCAGCAGCTTAGGGCAAATCGGGGAGCTGTTTTTT. Translating it yields CASSLGQIGELFF.

Written as DNA, the CDR3 is TGTGCCAGTAGTCAGGAACCCAACTATGGCTACACCTTC. This translates into CASSQEPNYGYTF. The rearrangement links TRBV19 to TRBJ1-2; D remains unclear. The CDR3 length is 13 residues. CDR1 LNHDA and CDR2 SQIVND come from the germline V gene (reference sequence). Trimming left V 5 bases short and J 2 bases short, with 9 bases between.

V is TRBV6-5 and J is TRBJ1-3, with D uncertain. Germline V gene sequence: CDR1 MNHEY, CDR2 SVGAGI. CDR3 length: 14 amino acids. V was shortened by 0 bases and J by 4 bases, with 7 bases between the two germline ends. CDR3 nucleotide sequence: TGTGCCAGCAGTTACTCTCTGTTCGGAAACACCATATATTTT. Its translation: CASSYSLFGNTIYF.

In this sample, this clone turned up once. This chain joins TRBV7-9 and TRBJ2-3; 9 bases map to TRBD2. Germline lookup yields CDR1 SEHNR and CDR2 FQNEAQ (reference sequence). The ends lost 5 bases at V and 4 bases at J; junction bases unmatched: 10. This CDR3 has 16 residues. The CDR3 DNA reads as TGTGCCAGCAGCCCGCAGACTAGCGGAAGCGCAGATACGCAGTATTTT. This gives the protein CASSPQTSGSADTQYF.

The chain employs TRBV18 and TRBJ2-5, with a possible D match to TRBD1 (6 bases). This CDR3 region has 16 residues. Between the trimmed V and J ends, which lost 5 bases and 4 bases, there was a span of 20 bases. Germline values: CDR1 KGHSH, CDR2 LQKENI. CDR3 in DNA: TGTGCCAGCTCAGCCTCCGGGACAAGGATTGGAGAGACCCAGTACTTC. This sequence encodes CASSASGTRIGETQYF. The entire variable domain, with the rest obtained from reference TRBV18 and TRBJ2-5, is as follows: NAGVMQNPRHLVRRRGQEARLRCSPMKGHSHVYWYRQLPEEGLKFMVYLQKENIIDESGMPKERFSAEFPKEGPSILRIQQVVRGDSAAYFCASSASGTRIGETQYFGPGTRLLVL.

V usage is TRBV4-3 and J usage is TRBJ1-1, with D possibly TRBD1 on 6 matching bases. The V and J ends lost 1 base and 2 bases respectively, with 11 bases between them. Germline CDR1 and CDR2: LGHNA and YSLEER. The CDR3 sequence is 15 residues long. The CDR3 loop is CASSQAGTRNTEAFF. CDR3 DNA sequence: TGCGCCAGCAGCCAAGCCGGGACAAGAAACACTGAAGCTTTCTTT.

V is TRBV4-3 and J is TRBJ1-2; maybe TRBD1 (5 bases). Germline CDR1 LGHNA, CDR2 YSLEER. There are 17 residues in the CDR3. Trimming pared 1 base from V and 0 bases from J, leaving 15 bases between. Here the CDR3 DNA reads TGCGCCAGCAGCCAAGCGGCTTTTGGGGCCTCTAACTATGGCTACACCTTC. It yields the protein CASSQAAFGASNYGYTF.

The chain links TRBV4-2 to TRBJ2-3; the D is unclear. Germline CDR1 LGHNA, CDR2 YNFKEQ. The CDR3 consists of 14 residues. The V and J ends lost 2 bases and 3 bases respectively, with 9 bases between them. The CDR3 DNA reads as TGTGCCAGCAGCCAAAGATCTGAGACAGATACGCAGTATTTT. Residues: CASSQRSETDTQYF.

Of note for this clone: Additional DNA sequences in this sample encode the identical CDR3. The chain links TRBV18 to TRBJ1-4; tentatively, D is TRBD1 (6 bases). V lost 3 bases, J lost 4 bases, and 12 bases lay in between. CDR1 is KGHSH, CDR2 LQKENI, per germline. This CDR3 is built from 15 residues. The CDR3 sequence is CASSPTTGVNEKLFF. CDR3 nucleotides: TGTGCCAGCTCACCCACGACAGGCGTTAATGAAAAACTGTTTTTT.

This clone occurred once. The chain employs TRBV4-1 and TRBJ1-4; TRBD1 matches at 9 bases. Per the germline V gene, CDR1 is MGHRA and CDR2 is YSYEKL. V lost 0 bases to trimming and J lost 8 bases; unmatched junction nucleotides: 4. There are 15 residues in the CDR3. Written as DNA, the CDR3 is TGCGCCAGCAGCCAAGAAGGGACAGGGTTCGAAAAACTGTTTTTT. Translating gives CASSQEGTGFEKLFF.

The chain carries TRBV19 and TRBJ2-1, with 13 nucleotides matching TRBD2. The CDR3 sequence is 16 residues long. CDR1 is LNHDA, CDR2 SQIVND, per germline (reference sequence). V lost 5 bases, J lost 7 bases, and 8 bases stayed unmatched. The CDR3 sequence is CASSVRTSGGVNEQFF. The CDR3 coding sequence is TGTGCCAGTAGTGTACGGACTAGCGGGGGAGTTAATGAGCAGTTCTTC.

The chain couples TRBV7-9 to TRBJ2-5; D might be TRBD1 or TRBD2, each matching 5 bases. Germline V lookup: CDR1 SEHNR, CDR2 FQNEAQ (reference sequence). Deletions cut 8 bases from V and 5 bases from J, with 18 bases between. The CDR3 sequence is 14 residues long. As DNA, the CDR3 is TGTGCCAGCGGAATGGGGCTAGCAGGCGAGACCCAGTACTTC. Its protein is CASGMGLAGETQYF.

This chain uses TRBV4-1 with TRBJ2-5; no definite D call. The CDR3 covers 16 residues. Germline CDR1 is MGHRA and CDR2 is YSYEKL. The germline V and J ends were trimmed by 1 base and 3 bases, with 15 bases remaining between them. The CDR3 DNA reads TGCGCCAGCAGCCAAGGGCGTGTGAATGGGAAAGAGACCCAGTACTTC. Protein sequence: CASSQGRVNGKETQYF.

This clone occurred once. V gene TRBV5-4 combines with J gene TRBJ1-3; maybe TRBD1 (5 bases). In germline, CDR1 is SGHNT, CDR2 YYREEE (reference sequence). The length of the CDR3 is 15 residues. The V gene lost 2 bases and the J gene lost 1 base, with 10 bases spanning the gap. The CDR3 protein is CASSFGRASGNTIYF. The DNA of the CDR3 is TGTGCCAGCAGCTTCGGCAGGGCATCTGGAAACACCATATATTTT.

V usage is TRBV2 and J usage is TRBJ2-3; D is unclear. V lost 7 bases, J lost 2 bases, and 13 bases lay in between. Per the germline V gene, CDR1 is SNHLY and CDR2 is FYNNEI. The CDR3 spans 14 residues. The CDR3 nucleotides are TGTGCCAGCAAACTACAGCAGAACACAGATACGCAGTATTTT. Its protein is CASKLQQNTDTQYF. The full variable domain, its missing parts supplied by reference TRBV2 and TRBJ2-3, is EPEVTQTPSHQVTQMGQEVILRCVPISNHLYFYWYRQILGQKVEFLVSFYNNEISEKSEIFDDQFSVERPDGSNFTLKIRSTKLEDSAMYFCASKLQQNTDTQYFGPGTRLTVL.

The gene calls are TRBV7-8 and TRBJ2-1; TRBD1 matches 8 bases. The CDR3 covers 14 residues. V lost 4 bases and J lost 12; bases outside the gene matches: 11. Germline CDR1 SGHVS, CDR2 FQNEAQ. The CDR3 reads CASSSGTGAMRQFF. As DNA, the CDR3 is TGTGCCAGCAGCTCCGGGACAGGTGCAATGAGGCAGTTCTTC.

The chain carries TRBV6-5 and TRBJ2-3; 12 bases map to TRBD2. The CDR3 contains 15 residues. From germline, CDR1 is MNHEY and CDR2 SVGAGI. Trimming at V came to 6 bases and at J to 1 base, leaving 2 bases not matched to a gene. CDR3 DNA: TGTGCCAGCAGAGGGACTAGCGGGCGCACAGATACGCAGTATTTT. It yields the protein CASRGTSGRTDTQYF.

This rearrangement joins TRBV10-3 to TRBJ2-5, with 7 positions matching TRBD1. The CDR3 consists of 14 residues. CDR1 and CDR2 from the germline V gene are ENHRY and SYGVKD. With 2 bases clipped from V and 2 bases from J, the junction kept 2 bases outside the gene matches. In DNA form, the CDR3 reads TGTGCCATCAGTGAGCCGGGACAGCAAGAGACCCAGTACTTC. It specifies CAISEPGQQETQYF.

V and J are TRBV5-5 and TRBJ2-7; 8 bases map to TRBD1. V was clipped by 1 base and J by 5 bases; unmatched bases: 5. Germline CDR1 and CDR2: SGHKS and YYEKEE (reference sequence). The CDR3 runs to 14 residues. The CDR3 DNA reads as TGTGCCAGCAGCTTGAGGGCAGGGGGCAACGAGCAGTACTTC. Residues: CASSLRAGGNEQYF.